This T cell receptor beta chain came from a study of pediatric ulcerative colitis (dated 2019 in TCRdb). General notes on the study: Of the ulcerative colitis patients, several had pancolitis and two had left-sided colitis, and histology in every patient was consistent with ulcerative colitis. By Pediatric Ulcerative Colitis Activity Index, a couple of patients had mild disease, four had moderate disease and three had acute severe colitis. From 8 or 9 newly diagnosed, treatment-naive pediatric ulcerative colitis patients and four non-IBD control children, paired blood and rectal samples were collected. Paper-wide results and their limitations: Significantly higher autologous blood-rectal clonal overlap was found in ulcerative colitis patients than in controls, which suggested increased T cell trafficking to inflamed tissue. The healthy control group was small, consisting of only four individuals. T cells from blood may have been included in the rectal pinch biopsies, particularly in patients with overt colitis. A couple of rectal CDR3 clonotypes were present in all ulcerative colitis patients and in none of the controls. For technical reasons, blood samples from a couple of patients gave substantially fewer templates, and these samples were excluded from the blood-rectal overlap analysis. Controls, mild-moderate and acute severe colitis patients were separated by rectal repertoire features, and reduced rectal diversity due to clonal expansions was observed in acute severe colitis. Because the repertoires came from total lymphocyte DNA, rare subsets such as regulatory T cells may have patterns that are not reflected.

Details on this clone: Its antigen is not yet known. The sample holds no much larger clone one base away, and base qualities are not on file.

Through the immunoSEQ TRB Survey service, multiplex V and J primers were used to amplify rearranged CDR3 beta regions from genomic DNA. Survey-level sequencing depth of up to 500,000 reads per sample was used to keep depth equal across samples. Libraries were purified and pooled, and sequencing was performed on Illumina technology. Concerning the study's data processing: Productive clonality, sample overlap, pairwise scatters, CDR3 beta length, V/D/J gene usage and productiveness were assessed with immunoSEQ online tools. Alongside Shannon and Simpson indices, calculated diversity was computed as the number of unique rearrangements divided by total templates, multiplied by 100. Principal component analysis was performed on Z-score normalized data with the R prcomp function and the ggbiplot package. Morisita's index was used to quantify the clonal overlap between blood and rectum within each subject. The table was pulled from immuneACCESS by TCRdb, which kept in-frame rearrangements only. Such tables lose some clones; where checked, under half of the loss comes from unresolved V genes, and the rest has no known cause. Clone size and the V and J calls come from that table; the DNA yielded D and trimming. Counted in this sample were over 45,000 clones; around 76% of them appeared once. The top ten hold under 4% of the sample.

One to two pinch biopsies were taken from the rectum for research during colonoscopy. Before the diagnostic colonoscopy, none of the ulcerative colitis patients had been given any immunosuppressive medication. Before DNA isolation, rectal biopsies were subjected to proteinase K digestion. The Wizard kit (Promega) was used to extract genomic DNA from the blood and intestinal samples. The sample consisted of gut tissue. The receptor was isolated from a girl aged 5 to 17 with moderate ulcerative colitis.

The nucleotides are TGTGCCAGCAGTGAACGGAACTATGGCTACACCTTC. Its coded protein is CASSERNYGYTF. The chain joins TRBV25-1 to TRBJ1-2, with no D gene named confidently. CDR1 MGHDK and CDR2 SYGVNS were looked up in the germline V gene. The V end loses 2 bases and the J end loses 2 bases, and a stretch of 3 bases separates them. Including cysteine and phenylalanine, the CDR3 has 12 amino acids. Only the CDR3 part of the read is kept: 36 bases, read in frame from the first base.